These 18 T cell receptor beta chains came from one sample sequenced in a study of shared clonotypes between healthy human individuals. Here immunoSEQ multiplex PCR was the method, and the copy in TCRdb shows in-frame clones only, minus some. The data hold approximately 500,000 clones, with 75% to 80% observed a single time. The sample consisted of PBMCs. The receptors derive from a woman aged 40 to 55 in good health. Some clones in this sample may be carry-over from other donors' samples.

This rearrangement joins TRBV2 to TRBJ2-1, with TRBD2 matching over 16 bases. Germline CDR1 SNHLY, CDR2 FYNNEI. The trim removed 6 bases at V and 6 bases at J, leaving 8 bases unmatched. CDR3 length equals 17 residues. CDR3 bases: TGTGCCAGCAGCGGGACTAGCGGGAGGGCCAGGTGCAATGAGCAGTTCTTC. This sequence encodes CASSGTSGRARCNEQFF. The variable domain in full, with the rest retrieved from reference TRBV2 and TRBJ2-1, is EPEVTQTPSHQVTQMGQEVILRCVPISNHLYFYWYRQILGQKVEFLVSFYNNEISEKSEIFDDQFSVERPDGSNFTLKIRSTKLEDSAMYFCASSGTSGRARCNEQFFGPGTRLTVL.

The CDR3, as DNA: TGTGCCAGCAGCTTAGGCCTGAGACGGTGGAACACTGAAGCTTTCTTT. Translation gives CASSLGLRRWNTEAFF. The gene calls are TRBV13 and TRBJ1-1; D gene uncertain. Germline values: CDR1 PRHDT, CDR2 FYEKMQ (reference sequence). The ends were cut back, 0 bases at V and 1 base at J, with 12 bases in the middle. This CDR3 contains 16 residues.

The genes are TRBV2 and TRBJ2-3, with D tentatively TRBD2 (5 bases). The CDR3 consists of 14 residues. Germline V gene lookup returns CDR1 SNHLY and CDR2 FYNNEI. V was clipped by 7 bases and J by 4 bases, with 15 bases between them. CDR3 bases: TGTGCCAGCACCCGAGAAGAGGGTGCAGATACGCAGTATTTT. This sequence encodes CASTREEGADTQYF.

The chain couples TRBV7-8 to TRBJ1-2; 8 nucleotides align to TRBD1. The V segment lost 4 bases and the J segment 2 bases; nucleotides outside the gene matches: 6. Germline values: CDR1 SGHVS, CDR2 FQNEAQ. CDR3 length equals 15 residues. Here the CDR3 reads CASSSTDRGNYGYTF. CDR3 coding DNA: TGTGCCAGCAGCTCAACCGACAGGGGCAACTATGGCTACACCTTC.

This clone was detected only a few times. The rearrangement links TRBV5-1 to TRBJ2-7; D might be TRBD1 (6 bases). V was cut by 2 bases and J by 1 base, with 10 bases left in between. Looked up from germline, CDR1 is SGHRS and CDR2 is YFSETQ. CDR3 length equals 14 residues. This CDR3 reads CASSFYGQSYEQYF. Written as DNA, the CDR3 is TGCGCCAGCAGCTTCTATGGACAGTCCTACGAGCAGTACTTC.

The gene calls are TRBV19 and TRBJ1-5, with D possibly being TRBD1 (5 bases). V shed 10 bases and J shed 5 bases, with 15 bases lying between them. The CDR3 is made up of 13 amino acids. Per germline, CDR1 LNHDA and CDR2 SQIVND (reference sequence). The CDR3 region is CATAGLDYQPQHF. The DNA of the CDR3 is TGTGCCACCGCAGGGTTGGATTATCAGCCCCAGCATTTT.

This clone was picked up one time. The rearrangement links TRBV18 to TRBJ2-3; D is possibly TRBD2 (6 bases). Germline CDR1 and CDR2: KGHSH and LQKENI. The CDR3 is 14 amino acids. V was pared by 3 bases and J by 5 bases, with 12 bases between. CDR3 sequence (DNA): TGTGCCAGCTCACCTGGCGGGATGCTAGATACGCAGTATTTT. Amino acids: CASSPGGMLDTQYF. Based on the CDR3 plus reference TRBV18 and TRBJ2-3, the full variable domain is NAGVMQNPRHLVRRRGQEARLRCSPMKGHSHVYWYRQLPEEGLKFMVYLQKENIIDESGMPKERFSAEFPKEGPSILRIQQVVRGDSAAYFCASSPGGMLDTQYFGPGTRLTVL.

The V and J genes are TRBV5-1 and TRBJ2-1, with 8 bases matching TRBD2. Germline CDR1 and CDR2: SGHRS and YFSETQ. Losses at the gene ends were 4 bases for V and 2 bases for J; bases not matched to a gene: 8. The CDR3 totals 16 residues. CDR3 in amino acids: CASSPLTSVTYNEQFF. CDR3 sequence (DNA): TGCGCCAGCAGCCCCCTGACTAGCGTTACCTACAATGAGCAGTTCTTC.

The rearrangement uses TRBV7-3 and TRBJ2-2; 7 bases are a match to TRBD1. In germline, CDR1 is SGHTA, CDR2 FQGTGA. The CDR3 has 16 amino acids. Germline trimming cut 6 bases from V and 5 bases from J; bases unmatched to any gene: 12. In DNA, the CDR3 is TGTGCCAGCAGTTACTCCGGGACAGCTAGTACCGGGGAGCTGTTTTTT. Translation gives CASSYSGTASTGELFF.

The rearrangement uses TRBV5-1 and TRBJ2-5, with TRBD1 matching 7 bases. The germline gives CDR1 SGHRS, CDR2 YFSETQ. The CDR3 sequence is 14 residues long. V was clipped by 0 bases and J by 5 bases; unmatched bases: 4. The CDR3 bases are TGCGCCAGCAGCTTGGAAGGGGGCATCGAGACCCAGTACTTC. It codes for CASSLEGGIETQYF.

The chain joins TRBV10-2 to TRBJ1-5; D is unclear. The germline V gene encodes CDR1 WSHSY and CDR2 SAAADI. The CDR3 loop spans 16 amino acids. The V gene lost 2 bases and the J gene lost 0 bases, with 11 bases spanning the gap. The CDR3, as DNA: TGCGCCAGCAGTGAGGGATTCGACCGTAGCAATCAGCCCCAGCATTTT. Amino acid sequence: CASSEGFDRSNQPQHF.

Only a few counts were recorded for this clone. This chain uses TRBV28 with TRBJ2-7; D unresolved. CDR1 is MDHEN, CDR2 SYDVKM, per germline. CDR3 size: 16 residues. V lost 5 bases to trimming and J lost 1 base, with 18 bases between them. The CDR3 here is CASSPWADGQSYEQYF. CDR3 DNA: TGTGCCAGCAGTCCCTGGGCCGACGGCCAGTCCTACGAGCAGTACTTC.

The chain has TRBV7-2 and TRBJ2-3, with 10 bases lining up with TRBD2. The germline V gene encodes CDR1 SGHTA and CDR2 FQGNSA. V was pared by 2 bases and J by 7 bases, with 12 bases of the junction left unmatched. CDR3 length: 17 residues. The CDR3 DNA follows: TGTGCCAGCAGCTTAATTCGGGGGGCTAGCGGGAGAAATACGCAGTATTTT. This encodes CASSLIRGASGRNTQYF.

The chain employs TRBV6-5 and TRBJ2-1; D may be TRBD1 (6 bases). The germline V gene has CDR1 MNHEY and CDR2 SVGAGI. Trimming removed 5 bases at V and 4 bases at J, with 9 bases between. The CDR3 contains 13 residues. This CDR3 is CASSRTGYNEQFF. DNA for the CDR3: TGTGCCAGCAGTAGAACAGGGTACAATGAGCAGTTCTTC.

This clone has only a few counts. The junction departs from the called germline gene at one end, perhaps through a read error. The V and J genes are TRBV7-7 and TRBJ2-7, with D perhaps matching TRBD1 (5 bases). The CDR3 runs 13 residues. CDR1 is SSHAT, CDR2 FNYEAQ, per germline (reference sequence). The CDR3 spells CASSLGWGNEQYF. The CDR3 region has the DNA TGTGCTAGCAGCTTGGGGTGGGGCAACGAGCAGTACTTC. The whole variable domain, filled in from reference TRBV7-7 and TRBJ2-7, reads GAGVSQSPRYKVTKRGQDVTLRCDPISSHATLYWYQQALGQGPEFLTYFNYEAQPDKSGLPSDRFSAERPEGSISTLTIQRTEQRDSAMYRCASSLGWGNEQYFGPGTRLTVT.

This rearrangement joins TRBV5-5 to TRBJ2-3; D is possibly TRBD2 (6 bases). The CDR3 contains 14 residues. The V and J ends lost 0 bases and 6 bases respectively, with 11 bases between them. CDR1 and CDR2 from the germline V gene are SGHKS and YYEKEE (reference sequence). The CDR3 bases are TGTGCCAGCAGCTTGGCCGGGAGATCGGATACGCAGTATTTT. Translated, it gives CASSLAGRSDTQYF.

The chain employs TRBV6-6 and TRBJ2-7; perhaps TRBD1 as D (5 bases). CDR3 length: 15 amino acids. V lost 0 bases, J lost 4 bases, and 13 bases lay in between. Germline V gene sequence: CDR1 MNHNY, CDR2 SVGAGI (reference sequence). As DNA, the CDR3 is TGTGCCAGCAGTTACTCCGGCCCAGGGCCGTACGAGCAGTACTTC. Translation gives CASSYSGPGPYEQYF.

V and J are TRBV29-1 and TRBJ2-7, with D possibly being TRBD2 (6 bases). V was pared by 4 bases and J by 3 bases, with 13 bases between. CDR3 length: 13 residues. CDR1 and CDR2 (germline): SQVTM, ANQGSEA. The CDR3 spells CSVGVSGGYEQYF. As DNA, the CDR3 is TGCAGCGTTGGAGTTAGCGGAGGCTACGAGCAGTACTTC.